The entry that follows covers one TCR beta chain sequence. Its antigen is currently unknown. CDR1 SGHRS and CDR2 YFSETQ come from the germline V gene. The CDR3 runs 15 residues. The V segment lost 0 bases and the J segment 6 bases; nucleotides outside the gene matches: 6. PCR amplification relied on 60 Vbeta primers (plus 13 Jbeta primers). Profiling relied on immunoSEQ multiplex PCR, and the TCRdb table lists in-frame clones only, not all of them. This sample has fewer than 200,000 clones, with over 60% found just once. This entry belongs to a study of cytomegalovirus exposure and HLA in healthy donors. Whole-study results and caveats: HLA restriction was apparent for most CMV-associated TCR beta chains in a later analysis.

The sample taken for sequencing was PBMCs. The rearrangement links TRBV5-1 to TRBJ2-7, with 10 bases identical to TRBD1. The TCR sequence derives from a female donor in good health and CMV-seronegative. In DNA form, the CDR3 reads TGCGCCAGCAGCTTGGAGTGGGACAGGGGCCTCGAGCAGTACTTC. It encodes CASSLEWDRGLEQYF.